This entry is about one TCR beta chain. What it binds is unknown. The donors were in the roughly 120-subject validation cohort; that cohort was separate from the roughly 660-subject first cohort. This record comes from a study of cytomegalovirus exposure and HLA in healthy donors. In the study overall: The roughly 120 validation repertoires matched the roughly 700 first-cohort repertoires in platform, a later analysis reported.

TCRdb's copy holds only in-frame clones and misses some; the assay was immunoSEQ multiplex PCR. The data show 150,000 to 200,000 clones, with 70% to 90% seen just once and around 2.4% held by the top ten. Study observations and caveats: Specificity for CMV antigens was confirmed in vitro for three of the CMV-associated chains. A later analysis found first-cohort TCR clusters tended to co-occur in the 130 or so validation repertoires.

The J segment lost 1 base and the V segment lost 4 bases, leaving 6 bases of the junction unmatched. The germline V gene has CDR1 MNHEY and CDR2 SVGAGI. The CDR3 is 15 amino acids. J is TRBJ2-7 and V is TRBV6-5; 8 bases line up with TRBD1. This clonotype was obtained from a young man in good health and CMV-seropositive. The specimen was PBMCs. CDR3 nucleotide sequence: TGTGCCAGCAGTTTGTTGACAGGGGATTCCTACGAGCAGTACTTC. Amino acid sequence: CASSLLTGDSYEQYF.